This passage covers 18 T cell receptor beta chains from one sample sequenced in a study of cytomegalovirus exposure and HLA in healthy donors. The PCR used 60 Vbeta and 13 Jbeta primers. Clones were sequenced by immunoSEQ multiplex PCR, and TCRdb holds only the in-frame ones, with some missing. The table has about 130,000 clones, around 74% seen once. Input material: PBMCs. The origin of the receptors is a man in his late teens or twenties in good health and CMV-seropositive.

The V and J genes are TRBV15 and TRBJ2-2; a possible D gene is TRBD1 (5 bases). The CDR3 runs to 16 residues. CDR1 is LNHNV and CDR2 is YYDKDF in the germline V gene (reference sequence). V was cut by 0 bases and J by 1 base, with 9 bases left in between. The CDR3 sequence is CATSRDIGQNTGELFF. CDR3 bases: TGTGCCACCAGCAGAGATATCGGACAGAACACCGGGGAGCTGTTTTTT.

The chain couples TRBV28 to TRBJ2-5; D unclear. This CDR3 spans 11 amino acids. Per germline, CDR1 MDHEN and CDR2 SYDVKM. V shed 6 bases and J shed 7 bases, with 9 bases lying between them. CDR3 nucleotides: TGTGCCAGCAGAACAAGATGGACCCAGTACTTC. As protein: CASRTRWTQYF.

This clone has only a few counts. This chain uses TRBV28 with TRBJ2-1; 9 bases are a match to TRBD1. The junction had 11 bases not matched to a gene; V was cut back by 5 bases and J by 6 bases. Germline V gene lookup returns CDR1 MDHEN and CDR2 SYDVKM. This CDR3 comprises 16 residues. The CDR3, as DNA: TGTGCCAGCAGTCCTATTCCCGGGACAGGGATCAATGAGCAGTTCTTC. It yields the protein CASSPIPGTGINEQFF.

This clone was recorded only once. The same CDR3 also results from other DNA sequences found in this sample. The chain couples TRBV27 to TRBJ2-7, with D uncertain. The CDR3 has 13 amino acids. CDR1 is MNHEY and CDR2 is SMNVEV in the germline V gene (reference sequence). The ends were cut back, 0 bases at V and 1 base at J, with 4 bases in the middle. The CDR3 loop is CASSLSPSYEQYF. The CDR3 DNA reads TGTGCCAGCAGTTTATCCCCTTCCTACGAGCAGTACTTC.

The chain couples TRBV4-3 to TRBJ2-5; 7 bases are shared with TRBD2. Judging by the DNA end, TRBJ2-7 fits better; the J call may be wrong. Germline V gene lookup returns CDR1 LGHNA and CDR2 YSLEER. This CDR3 has 17 amino acids. CDR3 sequence (DNA): TGCGCCAGCAGCCAAGCAGCGGGATCTGACCTTGCCTACGAGCAGTACTTC. It specifies CASSQAAGSDLAYEQYF.

The rearrangement links TRBV6-5 to TRBJ1-2; TRBD1 agrees at 11 bases. There are 15 residues in the CDR3. Germline CDR1 MNHEY, CDR2 SVGAGI. The V gene end was trimmed by 5 bases and the J gene end by 4 bases; junction bases not matched to a gene: 6. This chain's CDR3 is CASSRGQGAAYGYTF. CDR3 in DNA: TGTGCCAGCAGTCGCGGACAGGGGGCCGCCTATGGCTACACCTTC.

The chain couples TRBV9 to TRBJ1-4; the match to TRBD1 covers 8 bases. This CDR3 contains 15 residues. Losses at the gene ends were 4 bases for V and 6 bases for J; bases not matched to a gene: 8. Looked up from germline, CDR1 is SGDLS and CDR2 is YYNGEE. The CDR3 here is CASSPGQGQYEKLFF. CDR3 DNA sequence: TGTGCCAGCAGCCCCGGACAGGGTCAATATGAAAAACTGTTTTTT.

The chain employs TRBV18 and TRBJ1-4; the D gene is possibly TRBD1 (6 bases). The ends were cut back, 6 bases at V and 4 bases at J, with 9 bases in the middle. The germline V gene encodes CDR1 KGHSH and CDR2 LQKENI. The CDR3 loop spans 13 amino acids. The CDR3 coding sequence is TGTGCCAGCTCGGACAGAATTAATGAAAAACTGTTTTTT. Translating it yields CASSDRINEKLFF. Variable domain in full (rest from reference TRBV18 and TRBJ1-4): NAGVMQNPRHLVRRRGQEARLRCSPMKGHSHVYWYRQLPEEGLKFMVYLQKENIIDESGMPKERFSAEFPKEGPSILRIQQVVRGDSAAYFCASSDRINEKLFFGSGTQLSVL.

V and J are TRBV5-4 and TRBJ1-1; weak D call: TRBD1 (5 bases). This CDR3 is 15 amino acids long. V shed 6 bases and J shed 4 bases, with 19 bases lying between them. CDR1 is SGHNT, CDR2 YYREEE, per germline (reference sequence). The CDR3 sequence: CASNPPGRGGTEAFF. CDR3 coding DNA: TGTGCCAGCAACCCACCTGGGAGGGGAGGCACTGAAGCTTTCTTT.

This clone came up a few times. The CDR3 region has the DNA TGTGCCAGTAGTATGCGAACCTTGAACACTGAAGCTTTCTTT. This sequence encodes CASSMRTLNTEAFF. The rearrangement uses TRBV19 and TRBJ1-1; D gene ambiguous. V lost 3 bases, J lost 0 bases, and 8 bases lay in between. The CDR3 has 14 residues. Germline V lookup: CDR1 LNHDA, CDR2 SQIVND (reference sequence).

The rearrangement uses TRBV7-2 and TRBJ2-1; 7 nucleotides line up with TRBD1. The trim removed 7 bases at V and 0 bases at J, leaving 6 bases unmatched. The CDR3 consists of 15 residues. Germline CDR1 and CDR2: SGHTA and FQGNSA. The CDR3 sequence: CASTLGQYSYNEQFF. CDR3 in DNA: TGTGCCAGCACCTTGGGACAGTACTCCTACAATGAGCAGTTCTTC.

The chain has TRBV27 and TRBJ2-7; 12 bases agree with TRBD2. The J segment lost 5 bases and the V segment lost 8 bases, leaving 7 bases of the junction unmatched. CDR1 is MNHEY and CDR2 is SMNVEV in the germline V gene (reference sequence). This CDR3 comprises 14 residues. Here the CDR3 reads CASATSGSIHEQYF. The DNA of the CDR3 is TGTGCCAGCGCGACTAGCGGGAGTATCCACGAGCAGTACTTC.

This clone occurred a few times. The chain employs TRBV5-4 and TRBJ1-1; D is perhaps TRBD1 (6 bases). Germline V gives CDR1 SGHNT, CDR2 YYREEE (reference sequence). The germline V and J ends were trimmed by 4 bases and 0 bases, with 13 bases remaining between them. The CDR3 extends over 15 amino acids. CDR3 sequence (DNA): TGTGCCAGCAGCCCTCAGACAGGACTGAACACTGAAGCTTTCTTT. Translated: CASSPQTGLNTEAFF.

This clone was recorded only once. The rearrangement links TRBV7-9 to TRBJ2-1, with 11 bases matching TRBD2. CDR3 length: 14 residues. Germline V lookup: CDR1 SEHNR, CDR2 FQNEAQ (reference sequence). J gave up 7 bases and V 5 bases, and 4 bases lay outside the gene matches. The CDR3 region has the DNA TGTGCCAGCAGCCCTGGGACTAGCGGAAATGAGCAGTTCTTC. It yields the protein CASSPGTSGNEQFF.

The chain couples TRBV5-6 to TRBJ1-1; D possibly corresponds to TRBD1 (5 bases). The CDR3 has 14 residues. Trimming took 3 bases from V and 1 from J, leaving 10 bases between them. Looked up from germline, CDR1 is SGHDT and CDR2 is YYEEEE. The CDR3 DNA reads TGTGCCAGCAGCTACACCGGGGGGAACACTGAAGCTTTCTTT. Its translation: CASSYTGGNTEAFF. The whole variable domain, filled in from reference TRBV5-6 and TRBJ1-1, reads DAGVTQSPTHLIKTRGQQVTLRCSPKSGHDTVSWYQQALGQGPQFIFQYYEEEERQRGNFPDRFSGHQFPNYSSELNVNALLLGDSALYLCASSYTGGNTEAFFGQGTRLTVV.

This clone was found once. Other DNA sequences in this sample translate to the same CDR3. V and J are TRBV19 and TRBJ1-5; 8 bases map to TRBD1. CDR3 length equals 14 residues. The germline V gene encodes CDR1 LNHDA and CDR2 SQIVND (reference sequence). Germline trimming cut 6 bases from V and 5 bases from J; bases unmatched to any gene: 6. CDR3 nucleotides: TGTGCCAGTAGGGGGACAGGAGAAGATCAGCCCCAGCATTTT. Protein product: CASRGTGEDQPQHF. Variable domain in full (rest from reference TRBV19 and TRBJ1-5): DGGITQSPKYLFRKEGQNVTLSCEQNLNHDAMYWYRQDPGQGLRLIYYSQIVNDFQKGDIAEGYSVSREKKESFPLTVTSAQKNPTAFYLCASRGTGEDQPQHFGDGTRLSIL.

The chain couples TRBV29-1 to TRBJ1-2; D not certain. This CDR3 is 15 amino acids long. V lost 1 base, J lost 4 bases, and 16 bases lay in between. Germline V gene lookup returns CDR1 SQVTM and CDR2 ANQGSEA. The chain's CDR3 is CSVEGQSKRVYGYTF. In DNA, the CDR3 is TGCAGCGTTGAAGGGCAGTCAAAGAGGGTCTATGGCTACACCTTC.

The rearrangement joins TRBV7-9 to TRBJ2-3, with 8 bases matching TRBD2. The CDR3 is 15 amino acids. In germline, CDR1 is SEHNR, CDR2 FQNEAQ (reference sequence). V was pared by 5 bases and J by 0 bases, with 4 bases of the junction left unmatched. The CDR3 nucleotides are TGTGCCAGCAGCCCTCGGGGGGGAAGCACAGATACGCAGTATTTT. This codes for CASSPRGGSTDTQYF.